The entry that follows covers one TCR beta chain sequence. The repertoire was sequenced with immunoSEQ multiplex PCR; TCRdb's copy has only in-frame clones and lacks some. Among 210,000 or so clones, 80% to 90% were seen once, and the ten largest hold 4.4%. The data stem from a study of blood T cell repertoires in COVID-19. Sequences were obtained from peripheral blood. This TCR came from a man aged 45-65 years with acute or convalescent COVID-19.

The CDR3 coding sequence is TGTGCCAGTCGGAAACAGGGGGCGAACACTGAAGCTTTCTTT. Encoded protein: CASRKQGANTEAFF. The V and J genes are TRBV14 and TRBJ1-1, with 9 bases aligning to TRBD1. V shed 9 bases and J 1 base; nucleotides not matched to a gene: 6. This CDR3 has 14 residues. In germline, CDR1 is SGHDN, CDR2 FVKESK.